This T cell receptor beta chain came from a study of T cell responses to AZD1222 COVID-19 vaccine. Germline loops: CDR1 PRHDT, CDR2 FYEKMQ (reference sequence). The CDR3 extends over 15 amino acids. The trim removed 2 bases at V and 0 bases at J, leaving 1 base unmatched. Libraries were prepared by immunoSEQ multiplex PCR; TCRdb keeps only in-frame clonotypes and omits some of them. The sample has about 130,000 clones, approximately 88% seen once; the top ten hold roughly 6%. The genes are TRBV13 and TRBJ1-3; 7 nucleotides match TRBD1. The starting material was peripheral blood, obtained on day 0 of AZD1222 vaccination. The receptor was derived from an adult in good health. The CDR3 loop reads CASSLTGDSGNTIYF. In DNA, the CDR3 is TGTGCCAGCAGCTTAACAGGGGACTCTGGAAACACCATATATTTT.